The rows below give T cell receptor beta chains drawn from one sample of a study of blood T cell repertoires in COVID-19. The protocol was immunoSEQ multiplex PCR, while the TCRdb copy is restricted to in-frame clones and leaves out a portion. The data contain approximately 150,000 clones, around 90% of them seen just once; the ten biggest clones take up 1.5% to 1.9%. The sample was peripheral blood. The receptor set was obtained from a woman aged 55-69 years with acute or convalescent COVID-19. Each CDR3 is given with its conserved first and last residue. D genes are given only for firm matches. A clone size is listed for some rows: how often the clone was seen (once, few, many), or a class if it is expanded.

J gene,V gene,D gene,clone size,CDR3 DNA,CDR3 protein
TRBJ1-2,TRBV19,NA,many,TGTGCCAGTTATGGGGGGGCCTATGGCTACACCTTC,CASYGGAYGYTF
TRBJ1-4,TRBV30,NA,once,TGTGCCTGGAGTGTACTCCGTGAAAAACTGTTTTTT,CAWSVLREKLFF
TRBJ1-2,TRBV19,TRBD1,NA,TGTGCCAGTAGGCCCACAGGGGGCGATAATGGCTACACCTTC,CASRPTGGDNGYTF
TRBJ1-3,TRBV29-1,NA,NA,TGCAGCGTTGTGCACCCGAGCTCTGGAAACACCATATATTTT,CSVVHPSSGNTIYF
TRBJ1-2,TRBV4-1,NA,NA,TGCGCCAGCAGCCAAGACAGGGGCAGCTATGGCTACACCTTC,CASSQDRGSYGYTF
TRBJ2-7,TRBV29-1,TRBD1,few,TGCAGCGCCTTCCGGGACAGGGACTACGAGCAGTACTTC,CSAFRDRDYEQYF
TRBJ1-3,TRBV30,NA,NA,TGTGCCTGGAGTGTACTAAGGGGCCCTGGAAACACCATATATTTT,CAWSVLRGPGNTIYF
TRBJ1-3,TRBV18,TRBD1,NA,TGTGCCAGCTCACCGACTTCGGACAGGGGAGAGAGGGGAAACACCATATATTTT,CASSPTSDRGERGNTIYF
TRBJ2-5,TRBV7-2,NA,NA,TGTGCCAGCAGCTTAGGAGTAGTCGAGACGCGGAGGAAGACCCAGTACTTC,CASSLGVVETRRKTQYF
TRBJ1-1,TRBV30,NA,NA,TGTGCCTGGAGTGTAGCCGGGTTGCAAAACACTGAAGCTTTCTTT,CAWSVAGLQNTEAFF
TRBJ2-1,TRBV3-1/TRBV3-2,TRBD2,NA,TGTGCCAGCAGCCAAGGGCTAGCGGACTTCTACAATGAGCAGTTCTTC,CASSQGLADFYNEQFF
TRBJ2-5,TRBV3-1/TRBV3-2,NA,NA,TGTGCCAGCAGCGCTATAATTCTTTCTTTCTCTGAGACCCAGTACTTC,CASSAIILSFSETQYF
TRBJ1-5,TRBV3-1/TRBV3-2,TRBD1,few,TGTGCCAGCAGCGCCGGGACAGCCCCTAGCAATCAGCCCCAGCATTTT,CASSAGTAPSNQPQHF
TRBJ2-6,TRBV2,NA,NA,TGTGCCAGTGTTGACAGGACTAGTTCTGGGGCCAACGTCCTGACTTTC,CASVDRTSSGANVLTF
TRBJ2-1,TRBV9,TRBD2,NA,TGTGCCAGCAGCGTAGGAACTAGCGGCTACAATGAGCAGTTCTTC,CASSVGTSGYNEQFF
TRBJ1-2,TRBV5-6,TRBD1,NA,TGTGCCAGCAGCTCTGACAGGGGCTCGAGGAGTGGCTACACCTTC,CASSSDRGSRSGYTF
TRBJ1-6,TRBV19,TRBD1,NA,TGTGCCAGTAGTGTACCTCAGGGGGAATGGTCACCCCTCCACTTT,CASSVPQGEWSPLHF
TRBJ1-1,TRBV7-8,TRBD1,NA,TGTGCCAGCAGCCCGACCCTCCGGACAGGGGGAGGCCTCGAAGCTTTCTTT,CASSPTLRTGGGLEAFF
TRBJ1-6,TRBV6-2/TRBV6-3,NA,NA,TGTGCCAGCAGTAACAGGGTCGATTCACCCCTCCACTTT,CASSNRVDSPLHF
TRBJ1-1,TRBV5-8,TRBD1,NA,TGTGCCAGCAGCACCGGACAGGGGCCCACTGAAGCTTTCTTT,CASSTGQGPTEAFF
TRBJ1-3,TRBV6-5,NA,NA,TGTGCCAGCAGTTATCAGGCCGTCTCTGGAAACACCATATATTTT,CASSYQAVSGNTIYF
TRBJ2-7,TRBV7-2,TRBD1,once,TGTGCCAGCAGCGACCAACCGGGACAGGGTGGAAAGCAGTACTTC,CASSDQPGQGGKQYF
TRBJ2-3,TRBV5-1,NA,NA,TGCGCCAGCAGCTTGGCGCAGGTTGCAGATACGCAGTATTTT,CASSLAQVADTQYF
TRBJ1-2,TRBV28,TRBD1,NA,TGTGCCAGCATCTCTTTTACAGGGGCAGGGGTGAGCTATGGCTACACCTTC,CASISFTGAGVSYGYTF
TRBJ2-4,TRBV2,TRBD1,NA,TGTGCCAGCAGAGCAGGGGGCGGTTTGGCCAAAAACATTCAGTACTTC,CASRAGGGLAKNIQYF
TRBJ2-2,TRBV11-2,NA,NA,TGTGCCAGCAGCTTAGGCCGGGGGTACACCGGGGAGCTGTTTTTT,CASSLGRGYTGELFF
TRBJ1-1,TRBV7-9,NA,NA,TGTGCCAGCAGCGCGGGATCGGGGAACACTGAAGCTTTCTTT,CASSAGSGNTEAFF
TRBJ1-5,TRBV7-2,TRBD1,once,TGTGCCAGCAGCTCGGGGTCAGGGGGCGGTGGCAATCAGCCCCAGCATTTT,CASSSGSGGGGNQPQHF
TRBJ2-7,TRBV6-5,TRBD2,NA,TGTGCCAGCAGTTCCCAGGGACTAGAAATCTACGAGCAGTACTTC,CASSSQGLEIYEQYF
TRBJ2-1,TRBV5-4,TRBD1,once,TGTGCCAGCAGCCGCCCCTTAGACAGGGCAACCTACAATGAGCAGTTCTTC,CASSRPLDRATYNEQFF
TRBJ2-1,TRBV9,NA,NA,TGTGCCAGCAGCGTAGCTCCAACGGGGGATATCTACAATGAGCAGTTCTTC,CASSVAPTGDIYNEQFF
TRBJ1-1,TRBV27,NA,NA,TGTGCCCGGGGGGACACTGAAGCTTTCTTT,CARGDTEAFF
TRBJ1-2,TRBV19,TRBD1,NA,TGTGCCAGTAGTATAGACGGCAGGGGGCCTGGCTACACCTTC,CASSIDGRGPGYTF
TRBJ1-1,TRBV28,NA,once,TGTGCCAGCAGTTTACCCGACAGGATGAACACTGAAGCTTTCTTT,CASSLPDRMNTEAFF
TRBJ2-3,TRBV9,NA,NA,TGTGCCAGCAGCGTAGCTCGGGGGTTGGCAGATACGCAGTATTTT,CASSVARGLADTQYF
TRBJ2-7,TRBV7-9,NA,NA,TGTGCCAGCAGCTTAGGATGGGGGGTTGAAGACGAGCAGTACTTC,CASSLGWGVEDEQYF
TRBJ2-3,TRBV9,TRBD2,NA,TGTGCCAGCAGCCCCCGGACTAGAGCAGATACGCAGTATTTT,CASSPRTRADTQYF
TRBJ1-6,TRBV18,NA,NA,TGTGCCAGCTCACCTCGACAGGAAAGAAATTCACCCCTCCACTTT,CASSPRQERNSPLHF
TRBJ1-1,TRBV21-1,NA,NA,TGTGCCAGCAGCAAAGGCAGGAACACTGAAGCTTTCTTT,CASSKGRNTEAFF
TRBJ1-4,TRBV7-2,TRBD1,NA,TGTGCCAGCAGCTCGTTCCCTTTGGTCGGACAGGGGGATGAAAAACTGTTTTTT,CASSSFPLVGQGDEKLFF
TRBJ2-7,TRBV5-1,TRBD1,NA,TGCGCCAGCAGCGTTCCCCCGGGACAGGGGTTACGGGAGCAGTACTTC,CASSVPPGQGLREQYF
TRBJ1-1,TRBV2,NA,NA,TGTGCCAGCAGACTGAGGGCGGTGACTGAAGCTTTCTTT,CASRLRAVTEAFF
TRBJ1-4,TRBV7-2,NA,NA,TGTGCCAGCAGCGCCGGACAGACTCCTAATGAAAAACTGTTTTTT,CASSAGQTPNEKLFF
TRBJ1-5,TRBV3-1/TRBV3-2,TRBD1,NA,TGTGCCAGCAGCCAAATGGGACAGTTTAAACCAAGCAATCAGCCCCAGCATTTT,CASSQMGQFKPSNQPQHF
TRBJ1-2,TRBV29-1,NA,NA,TGCAGCGTTGAAGATCGGGGAAGGGGGACCACATATGGCTACACCTTC,CSVEDRGRGTTYGYTF
TRBJ1-3,TRBV4-3,TRBD1,NA,TGCGCCAGCAGCCAGGTACTCGGGACAGGGACTTCCTTCTCTGGAAACACCATATATTTT,CASSQVLGTGTSFSGNTIYF
TRBJ1-2,TRBV4-3,NA,once,TGCGCCAGCAGCCAAGATGGGGGGAGGGTCCATGGCTACACCTTC,CASSQDGGRVHGYTF
TRBJ2-4,TRBV7-6,TRBD1,NA,TGTGCCAGCAGCTTTCGGGGACAGGGTGACATTCAGTACTTC,CASSFRGQGDIQYF
TRBJ1-1,TRBV6-5,TRBD1,NA,TGTGCCAGCAGTCAACAGGGGTCAGCTTTCTTT,CASSQQGSAFF
TRBJ1-3,TRBV7-3,TRBD1,NA,TGTGCCAGCAGCACGAATTCAAAAATCAGGGGGCTAACCCCTGGAAACACCATATATTTT,CASSTNSKIRGLTPGNTIYF
TRBJ2-7,TRBV28,NA,once,TGTGCCAGCAGTTTCGCCGGGACAAGAAACTACGAGCAGTACTTC,CASSFAGTRNYEQYF
TRBJ2-2,TRBV20-1,NA,NA,TGCAGTGCTAGTAGCTTGGCGGAATCGAACACCGGGGAGCTGTTTTTT,CSASSLAESNTGELFF
TRBJ2-7,TRBV7-8,NA,NA,TGTGCCAGCAGCTCGATTAGGGGAGGCGAGCAGTACTTC,CASSSIRGGEQYF
TRBJ2-5,TRBV4-3,TRBD2,NA,TGCGCCAGCAGCCTGGGACTAGCGGGGGCCCCGGGGGAGACCCAGTACTTC,CASSLGLAGAPGETQYF
TRBJ1-1,TRBV19,NA,NA,TGTGCCAGTAGCAATTACGCAGGGAAAGCTGAAGCTTTCTTT,CASSNYAGKAEAFF